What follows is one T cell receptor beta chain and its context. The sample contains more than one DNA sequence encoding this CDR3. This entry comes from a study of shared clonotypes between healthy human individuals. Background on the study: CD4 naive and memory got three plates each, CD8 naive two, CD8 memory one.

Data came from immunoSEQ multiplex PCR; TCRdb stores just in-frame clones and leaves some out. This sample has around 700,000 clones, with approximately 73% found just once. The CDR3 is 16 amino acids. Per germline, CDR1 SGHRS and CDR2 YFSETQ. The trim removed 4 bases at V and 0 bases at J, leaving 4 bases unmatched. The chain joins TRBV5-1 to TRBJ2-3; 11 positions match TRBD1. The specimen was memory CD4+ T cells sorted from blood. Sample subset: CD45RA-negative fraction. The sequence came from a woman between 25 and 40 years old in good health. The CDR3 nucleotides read TGCGCCAGCAGCGTAGGACAGGGGGCTAGCACAGATACGCAGTATTTT. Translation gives CASSVGQGASTDTQYF.